These 19 T cell receptor beta chains originate from one sample sequenced in a study of blood T cell repertoires in COVID-19. Sequenced by immunoSEQ multiplex PCR; TCRdb stores in-frame clones only, minus some. The sample includes roughly 230,000 clones, 80% to 85% seen only once; the top ten take roughly 3.6%. Sequencing input: PBMCs or T cells enriched from blood (not recorded which). These TCRs come from a man aged 50 or older who had recovered from COVID-19.

The chain is built from TRBV11-2 and TRBJ1-3; D not resolved. The CDR3 is made up of 12 amino acids. Germline CDR1 reads SGHAT; CDR2 reads FQNNGV. V lost 0 bases to trimming and J lost 7 bases, with 4 bases between them. The CDR3: CASSLDINTIYF. The CDR3 DNA is TGTGCCAGCAGCTTAGATATCAACACCATATATTTT.

The J gene is TRBJ2-3, the V gene TRBV5-4, with D perhaps matching TRBD2 (6 bases). This CDR3 has 16 residues. CDR1 and CDR2 (germline): SGHNT, YYREEE (reference sequence). Trimming stripped 4 bases from V and 6 bases from J, with 21 bases between. The CDR3, as DNA: TGTGCCAGCAGCCCCCCGGGGGATACTTTTGCGGATACGCAGTATTTT. It codes for CASSPPGDTFADTQYF.

This rearrangement joins TRBV3-1 (or the pseudogene TRBV3-2) to TRBJ1-1; D gene unclear. CDR3 length: 14 residues. V was trimmed by 1 base and J by 4 bases, leaving 10 bases between them. From germline, CDR1 is LGHDT and CDR2 YNNKEL (reference sequence). CDR3 sequence reads: CASSQVEGATEAFF. The CDR3 DNA reads TGTGCCAGCAGCCAAGTTGAGGGAGCCACTGAAGCTTTCTTT.

The V gene is TRBV28, the J gene TRBJ1-6; a possible D gene is TRBD1 (6 bases). There are 20 residues in the CDR3. In germline, CDR1 is MDHEN, CDR2 SYDVKM. Trimming removed 4 bases at V and 0 bases at J, with 22 bases between. This CDR3 reads CASSSGGANPPSSYNSPLHF. In DNA, the CDR3 is TGTGCCAGCAGTTCCGGGGGGGCCAATCCTCCTAGCTCCTATAATTCACCCCTCCACTTT. Full variable domain (remainder filled in from reference TRBV28 and TRBJ1-6): DVKVTQSSRYLVKRTGEKVFLECVQDMDHENMFWYRQDPGLGLRLIYFSYDVKMKEKGDIPEGYSVSREKKERFSLILESASTNQTSMYLCASSSGGANPPSSYNSPLHFGNGTRLTVT.

This clone was seen just once. This chain joins TRBV12-5 and TRBJ2-5; perhaps TRBD2 as D (6 bases). The CDR3 is made up of 14 amino acids. With 5 bases removed from V and 4 bases from J, the gap between germline ends came to 14 bases. From germline, CDR1 is LGHNT and CDR2 FRNRAP. The CDR3 coding sequence is TGTGCTAGTGGTCCTCCGGACTATCTAGAGACCCAGTACTTC. It yields the protein CASGPPDYLETQYF.

This clone was seen only a few times. The chain links TRBV7-2 to TRBJ2-1, with 7 bases aligning to TRBD1. Germline V CDR1 and CDR2: SGHTA, FQGNSA. The V segment lost 5 bases and the J segment 9 bases; nucleotides outside the gene matches: 13. The CDR3 spans 15 residues. CDR3 DNA sequence: TGTGCCAGCAGCCTACGACAGGGATCCTGGGCTGAGCAGTTCTTC. Translation gives CASSLRQGSWAEQFF.

The chain couples TRBV10-3 to TRBJ2-7, with 8 nucleotides matching TRBD1. The CDR3 consists of 13 residues. CDR1 is ENHRY and CDR2 is SYGVKD in the germline V gene. The V gene end was trimmed by 10 bases and the J gene end by 7 bases; junction bases not matched to a gene: 12. CDR3 DNA: TGTGCCAGCTTACCGGACAGGGAAGGGGAGCAGTACTTC. It encodes CASLPDREGEQYF.

This rearrangement joins TRBV5-1 to TRBJ1-5, with D possibly TRBD1 on 6 matching bases. Trimming took off 0 bases at V and 0 bases at J, with 7 bases between the two ends. In germline, CDR1 is SGHRS, CDR2 YFSETQ. This CDR3 has 15 amino acids. The CDR3 spells CASSLGTDSNQPQHF. Here the CDR3 DNA reads TGCGCCAGCAGCTTGGGGACAGATAGCAATCAGCCCCAGCATTTT.

CDR3 sequence reads: CASTRQNMNTEAFF. The CDR3 DNA follows: TGTGCCAGCACCCGACAGAACATGAACACTGAAGCTTTCTTT. The V gene is TRBV2, the J gene TRBJ1-1, with D possibly being TRBD1 (5 bases). This CDR3 has 14 residues. Germline CDR1 and CDR2: SNHLY and FYNNEI. V was clipped by 7 bases and J by 0 bases, with 12 bases between them.

The rearrangement links TRBV11-2 to TRBJ2-5, with a tentative D call TRBD2 (6 bases). The length of the CDR3 is 15 residues. V dropped 8 bases and J dropped 2 bases, with 18 bases sitting between them. Germline CDR1 reads SGHAT; CDR2 reads FQNNGV. The CDR3 DNA reads TGTGCCAGCGCTGGGGGGACGGGGCCGCAAGAGACCCAGTACTTC. Its translation: CASAGGTGPQETQYF.

The chain links TRBV5-5 to TRBJ2-5; 7 bases line up with TRBD2. The germline CDR1 and CDR2 sequences are SGHKS and YYEKEE (reference sequence). Germline trimming cut 4 bases from V and 5 bases from J; bases unmatched to any gene: 5. CDR3 length: 13 amino acids. In DNA form, the CDR3 reads TGTGCCAGCAGCACCTCTAGCGGCGAGACCCAGTACTTC. This translates into CASSTSSGETQYF. The full variable domain, with the rest looked up from reference TRBV5-5 and TRBJ2-5, is DAGVTQSPTHLIKTRGQQVTLRCSPISGHKSVSWYQQVLGQGPQFIFQYYEKEERGRGNFPDRFSARQFPNYSSELNVNALLLGDSALYLCASSTSSGETQYFGPGTRLLVL.

This chain joins TRBV5-1 and TRBJ1-1, with D unclear. CDR3 length: 15 amino acids. The germline V gene encodes CDR1 SGHRS and CDR2 YFSETQ. Trimming removed 2 bases at V and 0 bases at J, with 11 bases between. The CDR3 nucleotides are TGCGCCAGCAGCTTTACGACTATCTTGAACACTGAAGCTTTCTTT. The encoded protein is CASSFTTILNTEAFF.

The chain recombines TRBV7-2 with TRBJ1-1, with D hard to call. Trimming cost V 4 bases and J 0 bases, with 12 bases left between them. Germline loops: CDR1 SGHTA, CDR2 FQGNSA. The CDR3 covers 15 residues. CDR3 nucleotide sequence: TGTGCCAGCAGCTCAAACCCAGGAATGAACACTGAAGCTTTCTTT. Its protein product is CASSSNPGMNTEAFF.

In its sample, this clone was seen a few times. The chain has TRBV19 and TRBJ2-7, with D tentatively TRBD1 (6 bases). Germline-derived CDR1 and CDR2 are LNHDA and SQIVND (reference sequence). The CDR3 sequence is 14 residues long. V gave up 3 bases and J gave up 4 bases, with 13 bases separating them. In DNA, the CDR3 is TGTGCCAGTAGTATCAGGGGCGGGTGGTACGAGCAGTACTTC. Residues: CASSIRGGWYEQYF.

This sequence joins TRBV5-4 and TRBJ1-2, with D perhaps matching TRBD1 (5 bases). Per the germline V gene, CDR1 is SGHNT and CDR2 is YYREEE (reference sequence). The ends were cut back, 0 bases at V and 0 bases at J, with 12 bases in the middle. There are 16 residues in the CDR3. CDR3 in DNA: TGTGCCAGCAGCTTGGAATCCACAGGCCCTAACTATGGCTACACCTTC. This gives the protein CASSLESTGPNYGYTF.

The rearrangement uses TRBV11-2 and TRBJ2-2; D gene unclear. The CDR3 has 17 residues. V was trimmed by 8 bases and J by 1 base, leaving 20 bases between them. From germline, CDR1 is SGHAT and CDR2 FQNNGV. The CDR3 DNA reads TGTGCCAGCCTACCTGAATGGTGGCAGGAGAACACCGGGGAGCTGTTTTTT. This encodes CASLPEWWQENTGELFF.

The genes are TRBV28 and TRBJ2-7; 10 bases agree with TRBD2. The CDR3 runs 15 residues. V was clipped by 2 bases and J by 4 bases; unmatched bases: 5. From germline, CDR1 is MDHEN and CDR2 SYDVKM. The CDR3 region is CASSLPSGSLYEQYF. The CDR3 coding sequence is TGTGCCAGCAGTTTACCTAGCGGGAGTCTTTACGAGCAGTACTTC.

Regarding this clone: The sample contains more than one DNA sequence encoding this CDR3. The chain uses TRBV9 and TRBJ2-1, with D hard to call. Trimming shortened V by 0 bases and J by 10 bases, and 5 bases separated the two germline ends. This CDR3 comprises 11 residues. The germline gives CDR1 SGDLS, CDR2 YYNGEE. Here the CDR3 reads CASSVGGEQFF. For the CDR3, the DNA is TGTGCCAGCAGCGTAGGTGGCGAGCAGTTCTTC.

The gene calls are TRBV11-2 and TRBJ2-5; 14 positions agree with TRBD2. The CDR3 consists of 16 residues. V gave up 5 bases and J gave up 5 bases; unmatched junction bases: 7. Per germline, CDR1 SGHAT and CDR2 FQNNGV. In DNA form, the CDR3 reads TGTGCCAGCAGCCGGAGGACTAGCGGGAGGCGGGAGACCCAGTACTTC. Protein product: CASSRRTSGRRETQYF.